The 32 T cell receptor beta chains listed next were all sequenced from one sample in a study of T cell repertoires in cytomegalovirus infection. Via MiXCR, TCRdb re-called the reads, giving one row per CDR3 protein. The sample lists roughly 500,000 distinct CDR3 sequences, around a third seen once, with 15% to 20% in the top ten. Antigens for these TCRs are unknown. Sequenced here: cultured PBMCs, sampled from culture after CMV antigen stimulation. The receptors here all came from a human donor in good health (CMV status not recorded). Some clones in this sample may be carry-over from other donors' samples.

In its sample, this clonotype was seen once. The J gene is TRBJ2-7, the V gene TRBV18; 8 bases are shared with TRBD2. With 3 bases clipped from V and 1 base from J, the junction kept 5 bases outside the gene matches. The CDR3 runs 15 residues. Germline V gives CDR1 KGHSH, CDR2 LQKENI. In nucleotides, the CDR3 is TGTGCCAGCTCACCGGCGGGAGGTATTTCCTACGAGCAGTACGTC. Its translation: CASSPAGGISYEQYV.

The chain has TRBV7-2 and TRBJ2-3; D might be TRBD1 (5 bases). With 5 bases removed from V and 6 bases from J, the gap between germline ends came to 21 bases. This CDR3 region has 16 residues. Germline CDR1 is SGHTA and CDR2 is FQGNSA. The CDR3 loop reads CASSPEGHPGVDTQYF. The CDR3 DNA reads TGTGCCAGCAGCCCGGAAGGACACCCGGGTGTGGATACGCAGTATTTT.

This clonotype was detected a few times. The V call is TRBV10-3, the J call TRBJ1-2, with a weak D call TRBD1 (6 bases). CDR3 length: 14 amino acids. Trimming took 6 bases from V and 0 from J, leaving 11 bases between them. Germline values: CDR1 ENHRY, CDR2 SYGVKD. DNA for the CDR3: TGTGCCATCAGGACCGAGGGGGCTAACTATGGCTACACCTTC. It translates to CAIRTEGANYGYTF.

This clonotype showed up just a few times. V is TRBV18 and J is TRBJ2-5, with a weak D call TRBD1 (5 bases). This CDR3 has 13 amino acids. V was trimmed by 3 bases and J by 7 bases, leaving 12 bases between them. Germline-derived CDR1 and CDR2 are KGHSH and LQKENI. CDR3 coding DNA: TGTGCCAGCTCACCGGGGCAGAGAGGGACCCAGTACTTC. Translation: CASSPGQRGTQYF.

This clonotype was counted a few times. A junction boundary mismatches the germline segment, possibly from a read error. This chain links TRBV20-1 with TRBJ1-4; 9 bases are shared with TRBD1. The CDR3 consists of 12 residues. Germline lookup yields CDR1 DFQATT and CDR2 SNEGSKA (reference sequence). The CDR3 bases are TGCAGTGCTAGAGCCCCTCCGGGACAGGGATATTTT. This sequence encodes CSARAPPGQGYF.

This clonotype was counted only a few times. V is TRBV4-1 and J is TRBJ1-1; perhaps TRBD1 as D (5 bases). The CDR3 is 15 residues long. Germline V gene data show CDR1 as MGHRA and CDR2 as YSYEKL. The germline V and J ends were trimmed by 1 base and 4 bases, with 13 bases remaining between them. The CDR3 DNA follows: TGCGCCAGCAGCCAAGGTCAGGGATGGGCCACTGAAGCTTTCTTT. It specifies CASSQGQGWATEAFF.

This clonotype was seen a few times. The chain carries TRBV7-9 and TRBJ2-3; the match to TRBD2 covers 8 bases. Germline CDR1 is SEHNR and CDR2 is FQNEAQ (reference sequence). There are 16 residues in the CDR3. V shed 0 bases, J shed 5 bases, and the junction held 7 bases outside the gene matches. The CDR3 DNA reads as TGTGCCAGCAGCTTAGCGGCGGGAGGATCGGGAGATACGCAGTATTTT. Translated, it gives CASSLAAGGSGDTQYF.

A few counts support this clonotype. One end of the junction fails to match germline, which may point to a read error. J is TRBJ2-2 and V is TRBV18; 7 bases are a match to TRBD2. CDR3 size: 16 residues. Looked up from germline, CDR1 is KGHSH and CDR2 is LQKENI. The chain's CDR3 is CASSPRGGSNTGELFF. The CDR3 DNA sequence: TGTGCCAGCTCACCACGGGGGGGATCGAACACTGGGGAGCTGTTTTTT.

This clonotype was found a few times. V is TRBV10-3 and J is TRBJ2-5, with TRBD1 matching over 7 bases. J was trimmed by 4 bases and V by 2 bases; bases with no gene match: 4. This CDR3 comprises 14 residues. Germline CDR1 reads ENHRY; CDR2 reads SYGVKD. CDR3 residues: CAISETHRGETQYF. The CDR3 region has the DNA TGTGCCATCAGTGAGACCCACAGGGGAGAGACCCAGTACTTC.

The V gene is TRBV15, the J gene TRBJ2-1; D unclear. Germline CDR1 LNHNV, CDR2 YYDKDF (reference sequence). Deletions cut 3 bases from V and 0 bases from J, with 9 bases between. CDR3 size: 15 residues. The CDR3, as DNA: TGTGCCACCAGCAGTCTCCGAAACTCCTACAATGAGCAGTTCTTC. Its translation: CATSSLRNSYNEQFF.

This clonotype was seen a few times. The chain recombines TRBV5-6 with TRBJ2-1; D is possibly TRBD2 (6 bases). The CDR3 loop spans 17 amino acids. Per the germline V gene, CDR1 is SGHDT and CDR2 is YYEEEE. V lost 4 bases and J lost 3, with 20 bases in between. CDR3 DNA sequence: TGTGCCAGCAGCCCGGCGGGACTCATGCCCGGCTACAATGAGCAGTTCTTC. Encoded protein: CASSPAGLMPGYNEQFF.

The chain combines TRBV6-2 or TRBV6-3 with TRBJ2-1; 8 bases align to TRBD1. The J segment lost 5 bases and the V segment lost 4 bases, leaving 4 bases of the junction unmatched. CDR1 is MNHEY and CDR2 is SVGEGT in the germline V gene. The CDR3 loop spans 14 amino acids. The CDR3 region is CASSSLDRDNEQFF. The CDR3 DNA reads TGTGCCAGCAGTTCCCTGGACAGGGACAATGAGCAGTTCTTC.

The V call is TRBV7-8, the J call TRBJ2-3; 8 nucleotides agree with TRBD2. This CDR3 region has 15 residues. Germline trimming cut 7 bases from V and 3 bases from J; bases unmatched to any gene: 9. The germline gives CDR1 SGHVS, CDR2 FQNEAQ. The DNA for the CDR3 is TGTGCCAGCATTCCAGCGGGAGCTGTAACAGATACGCAGTATTTT. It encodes CASIPAGAVTDTQYF.

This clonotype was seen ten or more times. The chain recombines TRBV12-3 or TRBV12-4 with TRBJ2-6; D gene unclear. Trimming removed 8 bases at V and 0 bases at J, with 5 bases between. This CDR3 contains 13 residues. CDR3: CASGPSGANVLTF. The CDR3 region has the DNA TGTGCCAGCGGTCCCTCTGGGGCCAACGTCCTGACTTTC.

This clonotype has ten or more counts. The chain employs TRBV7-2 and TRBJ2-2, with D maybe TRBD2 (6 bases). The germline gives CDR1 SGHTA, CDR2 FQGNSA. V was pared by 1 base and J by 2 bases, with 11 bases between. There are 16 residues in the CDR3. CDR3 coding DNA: TGTGCCAGCAGCTTAGGGCTGGGGGGTAACACCGGGGAGCTGTTTTTT. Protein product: CASSLGLGGNTGELFF.

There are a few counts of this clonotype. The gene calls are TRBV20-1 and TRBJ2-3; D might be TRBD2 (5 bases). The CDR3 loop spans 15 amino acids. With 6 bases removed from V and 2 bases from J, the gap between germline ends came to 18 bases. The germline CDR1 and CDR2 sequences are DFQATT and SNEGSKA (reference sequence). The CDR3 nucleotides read TGCAGTGCGAGTCGGGATATTGGGCACACAGATACGCAGTATTTT. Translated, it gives CSASRDIGHTDTQYF.

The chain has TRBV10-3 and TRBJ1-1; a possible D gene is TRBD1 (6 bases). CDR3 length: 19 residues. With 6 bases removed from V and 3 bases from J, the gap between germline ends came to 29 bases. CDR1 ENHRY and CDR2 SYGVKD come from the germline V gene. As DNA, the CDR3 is TGTGCCATCAGCGGAGTAGGGGGACTCACACCCGCGGGAGACACTGAAGCTTTCTTT. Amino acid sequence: CAISGVGGLTPAGDTEAFF.

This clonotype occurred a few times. CDR3 in amino acids: CASRTSLDDNEQFF. CDR3 DNA sequence: TGTGCCAGCAGGACTTCGCTGGACGACAATGAGCAGTTCTTC. J is TRBJ2-1 and V is TRBV7-3; no clear D gene. From germline, CDR1 is SGHTA and CDR2 FQGTGA. V was trimmed by 6 bases and J by 5 bases, leaving 14 bases between them. The length of the CDR3 is 14 residues.

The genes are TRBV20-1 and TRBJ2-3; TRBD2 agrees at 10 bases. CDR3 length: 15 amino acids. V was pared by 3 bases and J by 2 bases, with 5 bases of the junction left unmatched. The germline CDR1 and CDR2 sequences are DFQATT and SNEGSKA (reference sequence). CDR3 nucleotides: TGCAGTGCTAGTCGGACTAGCGGAAACACAGATACGCAGTATTTT. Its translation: CSASRTSGNTDTQYF.

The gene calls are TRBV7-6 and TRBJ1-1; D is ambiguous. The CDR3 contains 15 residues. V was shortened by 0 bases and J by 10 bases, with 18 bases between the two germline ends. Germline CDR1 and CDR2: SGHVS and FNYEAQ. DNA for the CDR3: TGTGCCAGCAGCTTAGCCGAAGGGCCGAGGAGTGTAGCTTTCTTT. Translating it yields CASSLAEGPRSVAFF.

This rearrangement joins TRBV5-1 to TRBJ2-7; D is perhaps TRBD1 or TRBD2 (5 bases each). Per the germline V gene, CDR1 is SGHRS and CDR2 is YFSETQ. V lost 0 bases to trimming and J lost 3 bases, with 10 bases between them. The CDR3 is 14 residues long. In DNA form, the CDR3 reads TGCGCCAGCAGCTTGGAGGGGACCAACTACGAGCAGTACTTC. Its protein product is CASSLEGTNYEQYF. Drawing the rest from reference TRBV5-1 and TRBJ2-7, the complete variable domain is KAGVTQTPRYLIKTRGQQVTLSCSPISGHRSVSWYQQTPGQGLQFLFEYFSETQRNKGNFPGRFSGRQFSNSRSEMNVSTLELGDSALYLCASSLEGTNYEQYFGPGTRLTVT.

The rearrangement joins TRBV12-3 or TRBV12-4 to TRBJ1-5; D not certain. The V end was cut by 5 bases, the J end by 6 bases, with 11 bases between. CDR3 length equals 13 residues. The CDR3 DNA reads TGTGCCAGCAGTAACCGGGAAATTCAGCCCCAGCATTTT. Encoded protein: CASSNREIQPQHF.

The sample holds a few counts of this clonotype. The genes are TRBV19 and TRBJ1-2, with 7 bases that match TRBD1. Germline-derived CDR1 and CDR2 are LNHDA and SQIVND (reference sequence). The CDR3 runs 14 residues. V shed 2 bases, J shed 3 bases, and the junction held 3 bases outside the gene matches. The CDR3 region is CASSIKGADYGYTF. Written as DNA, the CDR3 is TGTGCCAGTAGTATAAAGGGGGCTGACTATGGCTACACCTTC.

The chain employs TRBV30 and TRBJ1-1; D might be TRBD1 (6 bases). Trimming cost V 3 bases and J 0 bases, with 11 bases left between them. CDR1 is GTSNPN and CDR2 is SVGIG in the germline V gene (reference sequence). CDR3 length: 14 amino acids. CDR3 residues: CAWRQGLLNTEAFF. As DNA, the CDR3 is TGTGCCTGGAGACAGGGACTATTGAACACTGAAGCTTTCTTT.

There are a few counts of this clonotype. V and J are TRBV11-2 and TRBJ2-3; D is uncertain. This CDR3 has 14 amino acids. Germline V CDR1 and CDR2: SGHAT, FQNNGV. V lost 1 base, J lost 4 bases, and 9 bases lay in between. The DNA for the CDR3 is TGTGCCAGCAGCTTAGGGGATTCCCCAGATACGCAGTATTTT. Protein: CASSLGDSPDTQYF.

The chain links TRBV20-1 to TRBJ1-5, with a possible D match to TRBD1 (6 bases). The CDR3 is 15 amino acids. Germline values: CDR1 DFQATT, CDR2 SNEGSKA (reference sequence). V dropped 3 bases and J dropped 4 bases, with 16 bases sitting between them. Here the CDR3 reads CSASSTRGVNQPQHF. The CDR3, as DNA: TGCAGTGCTAGTAGTACCAGGGGCGTAAATCAGCCCCAGCATTTT.

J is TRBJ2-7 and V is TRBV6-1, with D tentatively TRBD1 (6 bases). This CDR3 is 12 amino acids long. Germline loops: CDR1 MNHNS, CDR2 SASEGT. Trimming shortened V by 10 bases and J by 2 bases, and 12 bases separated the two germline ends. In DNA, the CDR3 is TGTGCCACAGGGGAAGCAACCTACGAGCAGTACGTC. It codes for CATGEATYEQYV.

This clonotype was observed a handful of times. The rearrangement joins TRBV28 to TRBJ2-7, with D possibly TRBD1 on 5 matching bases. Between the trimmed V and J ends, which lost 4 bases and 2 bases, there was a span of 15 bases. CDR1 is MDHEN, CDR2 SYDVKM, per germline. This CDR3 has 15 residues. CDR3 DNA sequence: TGTGCCAGCAGTTCCACGGACAAAACCCCCTACGAGCAGTACTTC. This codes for CASSSTDKTPYEQYF.

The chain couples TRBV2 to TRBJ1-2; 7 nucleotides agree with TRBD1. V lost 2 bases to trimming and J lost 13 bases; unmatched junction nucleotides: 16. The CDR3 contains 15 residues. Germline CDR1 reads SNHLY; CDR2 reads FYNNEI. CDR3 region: CASSEPKGAGVVSTF. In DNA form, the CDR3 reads TGTGCCAGCAGTGAACCCAAGGGGGCTGGAGTTGTAAGCACCTTC.

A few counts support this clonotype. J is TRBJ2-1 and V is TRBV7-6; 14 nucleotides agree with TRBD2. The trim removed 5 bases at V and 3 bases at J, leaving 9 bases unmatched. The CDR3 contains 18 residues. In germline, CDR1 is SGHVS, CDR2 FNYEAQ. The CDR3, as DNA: TGTGCCAGCAGCGCTACGAGGACTAGCGGGGGGTTCTACAATGAGCAGTTCTTC. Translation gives CASSATRTSGGFYNEQFF. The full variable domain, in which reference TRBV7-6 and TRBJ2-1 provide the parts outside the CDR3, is GAGVSQSPRYKVTKRGQDVALRCDPISGHVSLYWYRQALGQGPEFLTYFNYEAQQDKSGLPNDRFSAERPEGSISTLTIQRTEQRDSAMYRCASSATRTSGGFYNEQFFGPGTRLTVL.

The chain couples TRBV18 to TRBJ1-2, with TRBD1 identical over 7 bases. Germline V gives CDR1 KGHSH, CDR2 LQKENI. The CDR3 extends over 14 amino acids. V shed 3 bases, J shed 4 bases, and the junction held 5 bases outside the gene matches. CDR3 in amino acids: CASSPQQGSYGYTF. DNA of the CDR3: TGTGCCAGCTCACCGCAACAGGGGAGCTATGGCTACACCTTC.

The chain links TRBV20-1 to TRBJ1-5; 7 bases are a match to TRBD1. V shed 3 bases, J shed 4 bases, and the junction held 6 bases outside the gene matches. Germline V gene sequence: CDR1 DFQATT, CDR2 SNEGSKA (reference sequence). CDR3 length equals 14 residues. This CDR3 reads CSARIGTANQPQHF. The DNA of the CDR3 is TGCAGTGCTAGGATCGGGACAGCAAATCAGCCCCAGCATTTT.